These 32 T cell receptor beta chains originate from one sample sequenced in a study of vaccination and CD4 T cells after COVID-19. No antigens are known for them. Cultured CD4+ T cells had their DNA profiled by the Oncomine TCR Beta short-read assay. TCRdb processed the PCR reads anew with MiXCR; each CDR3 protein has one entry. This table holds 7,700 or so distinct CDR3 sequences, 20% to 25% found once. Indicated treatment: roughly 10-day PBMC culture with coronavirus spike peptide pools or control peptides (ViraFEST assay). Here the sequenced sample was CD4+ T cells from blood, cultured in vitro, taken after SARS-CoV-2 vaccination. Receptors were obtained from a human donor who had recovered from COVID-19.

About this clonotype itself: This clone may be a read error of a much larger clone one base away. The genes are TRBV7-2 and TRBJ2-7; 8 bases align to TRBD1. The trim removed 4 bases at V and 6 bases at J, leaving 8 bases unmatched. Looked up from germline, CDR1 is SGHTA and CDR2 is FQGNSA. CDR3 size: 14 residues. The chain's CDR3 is CASSSRTGYCEQYF. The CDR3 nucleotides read TGTGCCAGCAGCTCGAGGACAGGGTACTGCGAGCAGTACTTC. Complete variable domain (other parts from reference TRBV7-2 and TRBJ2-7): GAGVSQSPSNKVTEKGKDVELRCDPISGHTALYWYRQSLGQGLEFLIYFQGNSAPDKSGLPSDRFSAERTGGSVSTLTIQRTQQEDSAVYLCASSSRTGYCEQYFGPGTRLTVT.

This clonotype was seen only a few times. DNA for the CDR3: TGTGCGACAGGTCTGAATGGCTACACCTTC. Residues: CATGLNGYTF. The chain carries TRBV6-1 and TRBJ1-2; weak D call: TRBD1 (6 bases). This CDR3 contains 10 residues. Germline V lookup: CDR1 MNHNS, CDR2 SASEGT.

CDR3 coding DNA: TGTGCCAGCAGATGGACAGGGAATTCACCCCTCCACTTT. Translating it yields CASRWTGNSPLHF. The chain is built from TRBV25-1 and TRBJ1-6; 8 nucleotides agree with TRBD1. CDR3 length equals 13 residues. The V and J ends lost 6 bases and 7 bases, in that order; junction bases with no gene match: 2. The germline gives CDR1 MGHDK, CDR2 SYGVNS.

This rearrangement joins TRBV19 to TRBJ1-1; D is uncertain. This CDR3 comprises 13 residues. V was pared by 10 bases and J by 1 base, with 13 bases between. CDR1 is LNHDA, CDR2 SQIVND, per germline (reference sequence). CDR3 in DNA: TGTGCCACCGCGACGTTTCCGAACACTGAAGCTTTCTTT. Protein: CATATFPNTEAFF.

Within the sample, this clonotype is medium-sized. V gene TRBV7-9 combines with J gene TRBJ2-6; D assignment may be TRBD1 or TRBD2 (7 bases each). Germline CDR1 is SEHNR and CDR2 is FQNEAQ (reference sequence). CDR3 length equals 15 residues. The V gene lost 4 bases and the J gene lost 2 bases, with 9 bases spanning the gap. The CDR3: CASSSGGAGANVLTF. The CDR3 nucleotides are TGTGCCAGCAGCTCAGGGGGGGCTGGGGCCAACGTCCTGACTTTC.

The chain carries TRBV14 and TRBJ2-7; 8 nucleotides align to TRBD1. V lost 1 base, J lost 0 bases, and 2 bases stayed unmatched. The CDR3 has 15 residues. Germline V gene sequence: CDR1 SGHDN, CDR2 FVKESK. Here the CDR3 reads CASSQAGTGSYEQYF. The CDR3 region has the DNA TGTGCCAGCAGCCAAGCGGGGACAGGCTCCTACGAGCAGTACTTC.

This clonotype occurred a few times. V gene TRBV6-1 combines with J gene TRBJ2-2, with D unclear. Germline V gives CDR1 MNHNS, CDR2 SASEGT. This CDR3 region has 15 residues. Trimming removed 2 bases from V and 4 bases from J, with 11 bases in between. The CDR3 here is CASSETGSGTGELFF. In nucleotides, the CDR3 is TGTGCCAGCAGTGAAACCGGGTCCGGCACCGGGGAGCTGTTTTTT.

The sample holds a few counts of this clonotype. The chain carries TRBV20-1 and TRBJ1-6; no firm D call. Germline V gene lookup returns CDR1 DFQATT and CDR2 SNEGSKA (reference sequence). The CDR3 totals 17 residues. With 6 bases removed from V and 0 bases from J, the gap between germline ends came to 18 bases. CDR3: CSAPSRTRSSYNSPLHF. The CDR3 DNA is TGCAGTGCCCCCTCCCGTACCAGAAGCTCCTATAATTCACCCCTCCACTTT.

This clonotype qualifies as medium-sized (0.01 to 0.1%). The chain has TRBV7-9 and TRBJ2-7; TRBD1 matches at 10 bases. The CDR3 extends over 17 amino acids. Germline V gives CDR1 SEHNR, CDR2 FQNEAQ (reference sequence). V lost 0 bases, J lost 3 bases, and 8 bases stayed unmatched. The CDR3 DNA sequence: TGTGCCAGCAGCTTAGCGCGGGTTGGACAGGGGGACTACGAGCAGTACTTC. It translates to CASSLARVGQGDYEQYF.

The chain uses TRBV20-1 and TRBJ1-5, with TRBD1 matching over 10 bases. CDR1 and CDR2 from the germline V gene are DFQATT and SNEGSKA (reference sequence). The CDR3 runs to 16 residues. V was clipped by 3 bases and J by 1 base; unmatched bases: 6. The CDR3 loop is CSARRATGGSNQPQHF. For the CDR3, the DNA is TGCAGTGCTAGGCGGGCGACAGGGGGCAGCAATCAGCCCCAGCATTTT.

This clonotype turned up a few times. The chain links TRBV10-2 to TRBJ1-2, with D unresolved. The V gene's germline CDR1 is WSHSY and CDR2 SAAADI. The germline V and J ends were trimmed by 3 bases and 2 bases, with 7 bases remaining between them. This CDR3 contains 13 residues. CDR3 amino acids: CASSDPGNYGYTF. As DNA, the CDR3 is TGCGCCAGCAGTGACCCCGGAAACTATGGCTACACCTTC.

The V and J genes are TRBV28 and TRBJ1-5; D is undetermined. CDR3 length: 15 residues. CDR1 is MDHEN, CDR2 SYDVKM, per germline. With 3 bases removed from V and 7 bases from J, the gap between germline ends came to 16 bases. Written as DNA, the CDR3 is TGTGCCAGCAGTTTGGTTCGGCTATATGGCCAGCCCCAGCATTTT. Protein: CASSLVRLYGQPQHF.

CDR3 sequence: CASSQVWGPDTDTQYF. CDR3 nucleotides: TGCGCCAGCAGCCAAGTTTGGGGGCCCGACACAGATACGCAGTATTTT. The V gene is TRBV4-3, the J gene TRBJ2-3, with D tentatively TRBD1 (6 bases). CDR1 is LGHNA, CDR2 YSLEER, per germline. This CDR3 comprises 16 residues. Trimming removed 1 base from V and 2 bases from J, with 13 bases in between.

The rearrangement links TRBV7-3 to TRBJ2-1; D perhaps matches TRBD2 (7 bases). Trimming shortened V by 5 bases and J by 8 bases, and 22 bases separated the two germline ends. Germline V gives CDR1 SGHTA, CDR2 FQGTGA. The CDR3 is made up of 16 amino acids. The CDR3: CASSPNWGGGRHEQFF. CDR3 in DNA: TGTGCCAGCAGCCCCAACTGGGGGGGCGGGCGCCATGAGCAGTTCTTC.

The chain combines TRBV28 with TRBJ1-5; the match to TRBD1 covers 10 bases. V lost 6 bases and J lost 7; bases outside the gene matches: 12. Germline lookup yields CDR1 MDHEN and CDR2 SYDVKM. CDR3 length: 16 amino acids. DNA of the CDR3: TGTGCCAGCAGCCCAGGACAGGGGGTTCGAGAGCAGCCCCAGCATTTT. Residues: CASSPGQGVREQPQHF.

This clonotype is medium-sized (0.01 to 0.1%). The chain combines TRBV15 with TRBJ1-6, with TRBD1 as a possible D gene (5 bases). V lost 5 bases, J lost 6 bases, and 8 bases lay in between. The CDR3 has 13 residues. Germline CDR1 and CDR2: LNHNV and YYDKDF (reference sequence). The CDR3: CATSVGPNSPLHF. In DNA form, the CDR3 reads TGTGCCACCAGCGTGGGACCTAATTCACCCCTCCACTTT. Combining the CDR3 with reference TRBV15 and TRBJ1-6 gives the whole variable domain DAMVIQNPRYQVTQFGKPVTLSCSQTLNHNVMYWYQQKSSQAPKLLFHYYDKDFNNEADTPDNFQSRRPNTSFCFLDIRSPGLGDTAMYLCATSVGPNSPLHFGNGTRLTVT.

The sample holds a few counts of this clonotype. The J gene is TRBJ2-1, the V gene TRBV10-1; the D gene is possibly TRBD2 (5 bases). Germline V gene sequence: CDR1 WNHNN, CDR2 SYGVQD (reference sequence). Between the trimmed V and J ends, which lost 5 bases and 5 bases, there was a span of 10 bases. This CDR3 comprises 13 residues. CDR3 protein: CASSSHGDNEQFF. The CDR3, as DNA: TGCGCCAGCAGTTCCCACGGGGACAATGAGCAGTTCTTC.

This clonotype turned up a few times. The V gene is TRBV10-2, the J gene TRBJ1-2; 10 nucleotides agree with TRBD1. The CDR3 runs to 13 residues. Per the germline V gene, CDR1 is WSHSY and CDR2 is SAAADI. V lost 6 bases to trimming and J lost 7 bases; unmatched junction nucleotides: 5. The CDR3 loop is CASSQGQGSGYTF. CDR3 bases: TGCGCCAGCAGCCAGGGACAGGGGAGTGGCTACACCTTC.

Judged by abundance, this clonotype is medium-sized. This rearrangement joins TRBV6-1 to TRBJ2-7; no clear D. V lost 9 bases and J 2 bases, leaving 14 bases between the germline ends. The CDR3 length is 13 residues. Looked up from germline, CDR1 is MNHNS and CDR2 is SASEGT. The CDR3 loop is CASDRTGTYEQYF. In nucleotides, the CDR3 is TGTGCCAGTGATCGGACGGGCACCTACGAGCAGTACTTC.

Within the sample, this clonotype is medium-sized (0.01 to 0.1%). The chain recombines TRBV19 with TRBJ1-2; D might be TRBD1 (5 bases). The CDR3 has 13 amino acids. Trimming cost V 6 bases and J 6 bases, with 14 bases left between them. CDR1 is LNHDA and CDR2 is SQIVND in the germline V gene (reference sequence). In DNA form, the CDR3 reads TGTGCCAGTAGACCTCTCGGGGGGAATGGCTACACCTTC. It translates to CASRPLGGNGYTF.

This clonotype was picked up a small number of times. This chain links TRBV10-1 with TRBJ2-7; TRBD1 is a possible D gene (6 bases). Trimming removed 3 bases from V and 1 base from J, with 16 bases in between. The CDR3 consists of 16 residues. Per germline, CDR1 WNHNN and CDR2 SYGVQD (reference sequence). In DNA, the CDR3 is TGCGCCAGCAGTGAAAGTCAACAGGGCCATTCCTACGAGCAGTACTTC. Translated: CASSESQQGHSYEQYF.

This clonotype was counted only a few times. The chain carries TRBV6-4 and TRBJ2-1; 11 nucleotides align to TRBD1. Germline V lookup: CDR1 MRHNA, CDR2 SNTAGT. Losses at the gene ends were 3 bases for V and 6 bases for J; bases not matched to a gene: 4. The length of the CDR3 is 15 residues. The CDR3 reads CASSERTGGGNEQFF. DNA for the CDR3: TGTGCCAGCAGTGAGAGGACAGGGGGCGGCAATGAGCAGTTCTTC.

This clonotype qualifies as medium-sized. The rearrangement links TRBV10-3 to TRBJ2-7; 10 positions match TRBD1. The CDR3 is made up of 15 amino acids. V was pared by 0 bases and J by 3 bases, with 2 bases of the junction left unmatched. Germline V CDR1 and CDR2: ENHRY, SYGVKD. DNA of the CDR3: TGTGCCATCAGTGAGTCGCGGACAGGGGGCTACGAGCAGTACTTC. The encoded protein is CAISESRTGGYEQYF.

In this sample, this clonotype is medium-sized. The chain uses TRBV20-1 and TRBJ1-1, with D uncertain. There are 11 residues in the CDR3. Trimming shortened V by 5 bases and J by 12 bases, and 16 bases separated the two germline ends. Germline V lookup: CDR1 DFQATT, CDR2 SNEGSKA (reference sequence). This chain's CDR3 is CSAHTPRLTFF. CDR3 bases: TGCAGTGCTCATACCCCCAGGTTAACTTTCTTT.

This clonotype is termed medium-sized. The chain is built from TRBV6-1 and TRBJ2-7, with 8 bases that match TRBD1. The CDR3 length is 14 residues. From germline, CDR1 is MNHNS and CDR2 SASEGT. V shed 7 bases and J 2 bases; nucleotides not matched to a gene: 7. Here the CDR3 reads CASTFTGGPYEQYF. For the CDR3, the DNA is TGTGCCAGCACATTCACAGGGGGACCCTACGAGCAGTACTTC.

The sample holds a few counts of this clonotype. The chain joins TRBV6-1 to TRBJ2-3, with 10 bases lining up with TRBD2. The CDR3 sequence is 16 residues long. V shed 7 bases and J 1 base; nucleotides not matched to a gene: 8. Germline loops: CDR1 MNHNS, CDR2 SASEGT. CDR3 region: CASTSWSGRGTDTQYF. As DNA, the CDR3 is TGTGCCAGCACCTCCTGGAGCGGGAGGGGCACAGATACGCAGTATTTT.

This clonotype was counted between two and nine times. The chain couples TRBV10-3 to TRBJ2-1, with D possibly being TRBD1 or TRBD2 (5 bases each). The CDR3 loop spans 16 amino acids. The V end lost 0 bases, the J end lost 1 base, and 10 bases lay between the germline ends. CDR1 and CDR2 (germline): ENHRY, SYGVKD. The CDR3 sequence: CAISESGVGSYNEQFF. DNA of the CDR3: TGTGCCATCAGTGAGTCGGGGGTCGGGTCCTACAATGAGCAGTTCTTC.

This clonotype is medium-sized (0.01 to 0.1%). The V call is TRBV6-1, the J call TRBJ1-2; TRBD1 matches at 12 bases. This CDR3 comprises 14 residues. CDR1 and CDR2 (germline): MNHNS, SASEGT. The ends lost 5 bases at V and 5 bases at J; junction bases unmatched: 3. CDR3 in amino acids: CASSRDRGQYGYTF. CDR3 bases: TGTGCCAGCAGTCGGGACAGGGGGCAATATGGCTACACCTTC.

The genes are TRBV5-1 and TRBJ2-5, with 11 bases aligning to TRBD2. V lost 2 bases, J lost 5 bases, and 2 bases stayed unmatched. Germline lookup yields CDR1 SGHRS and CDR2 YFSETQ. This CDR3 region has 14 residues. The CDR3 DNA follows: TGCGCCAGCAGCTTACTAGCGGGGGTTGAGACCCAGTACTTC. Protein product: CASSLLAGVETQYF.

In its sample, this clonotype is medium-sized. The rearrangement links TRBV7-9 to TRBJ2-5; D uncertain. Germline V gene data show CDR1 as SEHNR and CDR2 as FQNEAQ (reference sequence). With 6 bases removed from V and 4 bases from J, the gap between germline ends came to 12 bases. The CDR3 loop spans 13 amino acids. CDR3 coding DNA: TGTGCCAGCAGTCGACCGAGTGTAGAGACCCAGTACTTC. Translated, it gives CASSRPSVETQYF. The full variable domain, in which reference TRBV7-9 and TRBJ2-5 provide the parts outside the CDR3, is DTGVSQNPRHKITKRGQNVTFRCDPISEHNRLYWYRQTLGQGPEFLTYFQNEAQLEKSRLLSDRFSAERPKGSFSTLEIQRTEQGDSAMYLCASSRPSVETQYFGPGTRLLVL.

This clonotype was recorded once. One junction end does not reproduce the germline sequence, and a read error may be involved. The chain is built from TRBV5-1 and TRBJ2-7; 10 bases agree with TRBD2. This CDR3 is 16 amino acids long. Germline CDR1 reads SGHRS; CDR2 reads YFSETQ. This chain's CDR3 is CASSLGWRLAGYEQYF. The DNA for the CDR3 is TGCGCCAGCAGCTTGGGGTGGCGACTAGCGGGCTACGAGCAGTATTTC.

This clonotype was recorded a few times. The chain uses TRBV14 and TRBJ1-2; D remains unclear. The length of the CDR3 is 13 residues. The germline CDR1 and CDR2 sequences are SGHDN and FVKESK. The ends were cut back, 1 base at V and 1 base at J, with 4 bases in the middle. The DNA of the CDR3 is TGTGCCAGCAGCCAAGGGGGTAACTATGGCTACACCTTC. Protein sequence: CASSQGGNYGYTF.